The subject of this entry is one T cell receptor (beta chain). Its specificity is unknown. This record belongs to a study of CD8+CD57+ T cells in acquired aplastic anemia. Across the study: Sorted CD4+ and CD8+ cell DNA averaged approximately 3.4 ug. General study findings and limits: Between patients and controls, approximately 29 CD8+ CDR3 sequences were found in common.

Only patients with CD8+CD57+ cell expansion on flow cytometry were chosen for sequencing. Each patient carried a diagnosis of severe acquired aplastic anemia. Receipt of therapy had not occurred in any patient by the time of blood sampling. CDR3 and TCR beta VDJ profiling relied on genomic DNA as the template. TCRdb recomputed calls from the reads with MiXCR, one row per CDR3 protein. The sample contains around 200,000 distinct CDR3 sequences, more than 60% of which appear only once. There are 11 residues in the CDR3. Germline lookup yields CDR1 DFQATT and CDR2 SNEGSKA (reference sequence). V was clipped by 5 bases and J by 5 bases, with 9 bases between them.

The clonotype comes from a human donor with aplastic anemia. The specimen sequenced was sorted CD4+, CD8+, or CD8+CD57+ T cells (not recorded which) from PBMCs. V usage is TRBV20-1 and J usage is TRBJ1-2; D is undetermined. For the CDR3, the DNA is TGCAGTGCTCCGGGCCTTTATGGCTACACCTTC. This codes for CSAPGLYGYTF.